Below are 32 T cell receptor beta chains sequenced from a single sample in a study of blood T cell repertoires in COVID-19 (dated by TCRdb to the early 2020s). Library method: the immunoSEQ multiplex PCR assay. TCRdb mirrors the immuneACCESS table, restricted to in-frame sequences. Some clones are absent from its copies; in checked studies, under half trace to an unresolved V gene, and the reason for the others is unknown. The sample yields roughly 200,000 clones; roughly 86% were counted once. The ten largest account for 4.5% to 7% of the sample. Specimen: PBMCs or T cells enriched from blood (not recorded which). Every receptor here comes from a man aged 40-50 years with acute COVID-19.

This sequence joins TRBV5-1 and TRBJ2-1, with 9 bases identical to TRBD1. The CDR3 length is 14 residues. Per germline, CDR1 SGHRS and CDR2 YFSETQ. V lost 4 bases, J lost 10 bases, and 9 bases stayed unmatched. CDR3 nucleotides: TGCGCCAGCAGCCCGGGACAGGGCGAAAGCGAGCAGTTCTTC. It codes for CASSPGQGESEQFF.

The chain couples TRBV27 to TRBJ2-3, with 8 bases matching TRBD2. Per the germline V gene, CDR1 is MNHEY and CDR2 is SMNVEV (reference sequence). V was pared by 3 bases and J by 3 bases, with 8 bases of the junction left unmatched. This CDR3 has 16 amino acids. CDR3 sequence: CASSLGAGARTDTQYF. Written as DNA, the CDR3 is TGTGCCAGCAGTTTGGGAGCGGGAGCTCGTACAGATACGCAGTATTTT.

The chain joins TRBV30 to TRBJ1-1; 9 nucleotides match TRBD1. The CDR3 spans 13 residues. Germline V gives CDR1 GTSNPN, CDR2 SVGIG (reference sequence). Trimming took 4 bases from V and 4 from J; bases not matched to a gene: 4. The CDR3 sequence is CAWNRDRATEAFF. CDR3 DNA sequence: TGTGCCTGGAATCGGGACAGGGCCACTGAAGCTTTCTTT. Full variable domain (rest looked up from reference TRBV30 and TRBJ1-1): SQTIHQWPATLVQPVGSPLSLECTVEGTSNPNLYWYRQAAGRGLQLLFYSVGIGQISSEVPQNLSASRPQDRQFILSSKKLLLSDSGFYLCAWNRDRATEAFFGQGTRLTVV.

J is TRBJ2-1 and V is TRBV9, with a weak D call TRBD2 (5 bases). CDR3 length equals 14 residues. V was trimmed by 1 base and J by 8 bases, leaving 13 bases between them. The germline V gene encodes CDR1 SGDLS and CDR2 YYNGEE. DNA for the CDR3: TGTGCCAGCAGCGTATCCGGGGTCCCCTATGAGCAGTTCTTC. This gives the protein CASSVSGVPYEQFF.

V gene TRBV21-1 combines with J gene TRBJ2-3; the D call in the table, TRBD2, was not verified against the DNA. TRBV21-1 is given as a pseudogene. The CDR3 contains 14 residues. CDR3 sequence: CASSNCEMTDTQYF. The CDR3 bases are TGTGCCAGCAGCAATTGTGAGATGACAGATACGCAGTATTTT.

This chain links TRBV2 with TRBJ2-3; no clear D. Trimming removed 2 bases from V and 0 bases from J, with 3 bases in between. CDR3 size: 13 residues. Germline assignment: CDR1 SNHLY and CDR2 FYNNEI. CDR3 DNA sequence: TGTGCCAGCAGTGAATCTAGCACAGATACGCAGTATTTT. Protein: CASSESSTDTQYF.

The chain has TRBV6-6 and TRBJ2-1, with TRBD2 matching over 13 bases. Germline CDR1 and CDR2: MNHNY and SVGAGI (reference sequence). The CDR3 extends over 15 amino acids. V shed 7 bases and J 8 bases; nucleotides not matched to a gene: 8. CDR3 sequence reads: CASTVLAGGPHEQFF. In DNA form, the CDR3 reads TGTGCCAGCACCGTACTAGCGGGAGGGCCGCATGAGCAGTTCTTC.

V usage is TRBV5-1 and J usage is TRBJ2-1, with a possible D match to TRBD2 (6 bases). Germline CDR1 and CDR2: SGHRS and YFSETQ. There are 18 residues in the CDR3. V was trimmed by 0 bases and J by 0 bases, leaving 16 bases between them. The CDR3 coding sequence is TGCGCCAGCAGCTTGGGTCTTAGCGGTACATTCTCCTACAATGAGCAGTTCTTC. It yields the protein CASSLGLSGTFSYNEQFF. Full variable domain (remainder filled in from reference TRBV5-1 and TRBJ2-1): KAGVTQTPRYLIKTRGQQVTLSCSPISGHRSVSWYQQTPGQGLQFLFEYFSETQRNKGNFPGRFSGRQFSNSRSEMNVSTLELGDSALYLCASSLGLSGTFSYNEQFFGPGTRLTVL.

This chain uses TRBV27 with TRBJ1-1; 8 bases map to TRBD1. J was trimmed by 7 bases and V by 0 bases; bases with no gene match: 4. The CDR3 has 14 residues. Germline-derived CDR1 and CDR2 are MNHEY and SMNVEV (reference sequence). The CDR3 protein is CASSLSNGQGEAFF. As DNA, the CDR3 is TGTGCCAGCAGTTTATCCAACGGACAGGGTGAAGCTTTCTTT.

The V gene is TRBV7-8, the J gene TRBJ1-5; 7 bases are a match to TRBD1. This CDR3 spans 15 amino acids. Per germline, CDR1 SGHVS and CDR2 FQNEAQ. V dropped 4 bases and J dropped 7; count of bases not matched to a gene: 10. CDR3 residues: CASSSDREYGQPQHF. CDR3 coding DNA: TGTGCCAGCAGCTCCGACAGGGAGTATGGACAGCCCCAGCATTTT.

This chain uses TRBV7-9 with TRBJ2-3, with TRBD2 identical over 12 bases. This CDR3 comprises 15 residues. CDR1 SEHNR and CDR2 FQNEAQ come from the germline V gene (reference sequence). The trim removed 3 bases at V and 5 bases at J, leaving 3 bases unmatched. CDR3 loop: CASSFLAGGGDTQYF. For the CDR3, the DNA is TGTGCCAGCAGCTTTCTAGCGGGAGGGGGAGATACGCAGTATTTT.

The chain recombines TRBV24-1 with TRBJ2-1, with D perhaps matching TRBD2 (5 bases). This CDR3 is built from 16 residues. Per the germline V gene, CDR1 is KGHDR and CDR2 is SFDVKD. V lost 2 bases and J lost 6, with 16 bases in between. The CDR3 region has the DNA TGTGCCACCAGTGATTACAGTCGACTAAATATCAATGAGCAGTTCTTC. Translating gives CATSDYSRLNINEQFF.

V and J are TRBV29-1 and TRBJ2-3, with 7 bases that match TRBD2. V shed 3 bases, J shed 5 bases, and the junction held 14 bases outside the gene matches. The length of the CDR3 is 16 residues. Per germline, CDR1 SQVTM and CDR2 ANQGSEA. CDR3 region: CSVDGTGGGGGDTQYF. The DNA for the CDR3 is TGCAGCGTTGACGGCACAGGCGGAGGCGGGGGAGATACGCAGTATTTT.

The V and J genes are TRBV7-3 and TRBJ1-2; D may be TRBD1 (6 bases). V dropped 4 bases and J dropped 8 bases, with 17 bases sitting between them. Germline V CDR1 and CDR2: SGHTA, FQGTGA. The CDR3 is 14 amino acids. In DNA form, the CDR3 reads TGTGCCAGCAGCTCCTACCAGGGGTTCGAAGGCTACACCTTC. Translation: CASSSYQGFEGYTF. Looking up the rest from reference TRBV7-3 and TRBJ1-2 gives the full variable domain: GAGVSQTPSNKVTEKGKYVELRCDPISGHTALYWYRQSLGQGPEFLIYFQGTGAADDSGLPNDRFFAVRPEGSVSTLKIQRTERGDSAVYLCASSSYQGFEGYTFGSGTRLTVV.

The J gene is TRBJ2-7, the V gene TRBV10-3; D might be TRBD1 (5 bases). The ends were cut back, 3 bases at V and 1 base at J, with 13 bases in the middle. Per the germline V gene, CDR1 is ENHRY and CDR2 is SYGVKD. The CDR3 has 15 residues. The CDR3 region is CAISDIVSGSYEQYF. CDR3 nucleotide sequence: TGTGCCATCAGTGATATTGTGTCAGGGTCCTACGAGCAGTACTTC.

This chain links TRBV5-6 with TRBJ1-5, with 11 bases matching TRBD1. The V gene end was trimmed by 3 bases and the J gene end by 5 bases; junction bases not matched to a gene: 1. This CDR3 has 14 amino acids. Per germline, CDR1 SGHDT and CDR2 YYEEEE. The CDR3 region has the DNA TGTGCCAGCAGCTCGGGACAGGGGGATCAGCCCCAGCATTTT. This sequence encodes CASSSGQGDQPQHF. The full variable domain, its missing parts supplied by reference TRBV5-6 and TRBJ1-5, is DAGVTQSPTHLIKTRGQQVTLRCSPKSGHDTVSWYQQALGQGPQFIFQYYEEEERQRGNFPDRFSGHQFPNYSSELNVNALLLGDSALYLCASSSGQGDQPQHFGDGTRLSIL.

CDR3 sequence reads: CASSLVIPGGEKLFF. In DNA form, the CDR3 reads TGTGCCAGCAGTTTAGTAATCCCTGGGGGCGAAAAACTGTTTTTT. V usage is TRBV28 and J usage is TRBJ1-4, with D maybe TRBD1 (6 bases). CDR3 size: 15 residues. Trimming left V 2 bases short and J 8 bases short, with 15 bases between. Germline V gives CDR1 MDHEN, CDR2 SYDVKM.

This chain links TRBV5-5 with TRBJ1-4, with D perhaps TRBD1 (6 bases). This CDR3 is 15 amino acids long. CDR1 and CDR2 from the germline V gene are SGHKS and YYEKEE (reference sequence). V was clipped by 4 bases and J by 3 bases, with 13 bases between them. The CDR3 region has the DNA TGTGCCAGCAGCCCCGGCAGGGGCCCTAATGAAAAACTGTTTTTT. Translating gives CASSPGRGPNEKLFF.

The chain is built from TRBV5-1 and TRBJ2-3; a possible D gene is TRBD1 (6 bases). The germline V gene has CDR1 SGHRS and CDR2 YFSETQ. The CDR3 has 16 amino acids. V lost 2 bases and J lost 1, with 14 bases in between. CDR3 in amino acids: CASSFFTPGGTDTQYF. DNA of the CDR3: TGCGCCAGCAGCTTCTTCACTCCAGGGGGCACAGATACGCAGTATTTT.

The chain carries TRBV19 and TRBJ2-7; 10 nucleotides match TRBD1. The CDR3 runs to 15 residues. After removal of 5 bases from V and 6 bases from J, the junction contained 10 bases not matched to a gene. Germline V gives CDR1 LNHDA, CDR2 SQIVND (reference sequence). CDR3 in DNA: TGTGCCAGTAGTTTTGCCGGGACAGGGGTTACCGAGCAGTACTTC. It is translated as CASSFAGTGVTEQYF.

The V call is TRBV28, the J call TRBJ2-2; a weak D match, TRBD1 (6 bases). V was clipped by 6 bases and J by 5 bases, with 16 bases between them. There are 15 residues in the CDR3. Germline CDR1 and CDR2: MDHEN and SYDVKM. CDR3 residues: CASSNPGHPTGELFF. DNA for the CDR3: TGTGCCAGCAGCAATCCGGGACACCCAACCGGGGAGCTGTTTTTT.

V is TRBV7-2 and J is TRBJ2-5; tentative D call: TRBD2 (5 bases). Germline V gives CDR1 SGHTA, CDR2 FQGNSA. V was shortened by 4 bases and J by 5 bases, with 14 bases between the two germline ends. The CDR3 runs 14 residues. The CDR3 is CASSSRLGVETQYF. The CDR3 DNA is TGTGCCAGCAGCTCCCGTTTGGGAGTGGAGACCCAGTACTTC.

CDR3 sequence reads: CASAEFDSRAEAFF. The CDR3 region has the DNA TGTGCCAGCGCTGAATTCGACTCCAGGGCTGAAGCTTTCTTT. The rearrangement joins TRBV6-5 to TRBJ1-1, with D maybe TRBD1 (5 bases). Germline V gene lookup returns CDR1 MNHEY and CDR2 SVGAGI. The CDR3 runs to 14 residues. V lost 8 bases to trimming and J lost 6 bases, with 19 bases between them.

Many counts were recorded for this clone. The chain links TRBV3-1 (or the pseudogene TRBV3-2) to TRBJ2-3, with TRBD1 as a possible D gene (6 bases). The CDR3 contains 16 residues. Trimming left V 0 bases short and J 1 base short, with 11 bases between. The V gene's germline CDR1 is LGHDT and CDR2 YNNKEL (reference sequence). The CDR3 loop reads CASSQDVGGGTDTQYF. The CDR3 region has the DNA TGTGCCAGCAGCCAAGATGTAGGGGGAGGCACAGATACGCAGTATTTT.

V is TRBV7-9 and J is TRBJ1-1, with D uncertain. With 4 bases removed from V and 2 bases from J, the gap between germline ends came to 11 bases. Germline CDR1 SEHNR, CDR2 FQNEAQ (reference sequence). The CDR3 loop spans 14 amino acids. The CDR3 DNA reads TGTGCCAGCAGCTCAACCCTACCTAACACTGAAGCTTTCTTT. Protein: CASSSTLPNTEAFF. Combining the CDR3 with reference TRBV7-9 and TRBJ1-1 gives the whole variable domain DTGVSQNPRHKITKRGQNVTFRCDPISEHNRLYWYRQTLGQGPEFLTYFQNEAQLEKSRLLSDRFSAERPKGSFSTLEIQRTEQGDSAMYLCASSSTLPNTEAFFGQGTRLTVV.

This chain joins TRBV30 and TRBJ1-2, with 9 bases lining up with TRBD1. Germline V gives CDR1 GTSNPN, CDR2 SVGIG (reference sequence). V was clipped by 4 bases and J by 8 bases; unmatched bases: 11. There are 14 residues in the CDR3. The CDR3 DNA reads as TGTGCCTGGACACCGGGACAGGGTTTAGTAGGCTACACCTTC. Translated, it gives CAWTPGQGLVGYTF.

The CDR3 loop reads CASSLTYAPGAGYTF. The CDR3, as DNA: TGTGCCAGCAGTCTAACGTATGCCCCAGGGGCTGGCTACACCTTC. This chain joins TRBV28 and TRBJ1-2, with D possibly TRBD1 on 6 matching bases. CDR1 and CDR2 (germline): MDHEN, SYDVKM. The length of the CDR3 is 15 residues. The germline V and J ends were trimmed by 5 bases and 7 bases, with 20 bases remaining between them.

The rearrangement joins TRBV5-1 to TRBJ1-2; tentatively, D is TRBD1 (6 bases). This CDR3 has 16 residues. V was clipped by 4 bases and J by 6 bases, with 22 bases between them. Per germline, CDR1 SGHRS and CDR2 YFSETQ. This CDR3 reads CASSLVRGAGQDGYTF. The CDR3 DNA reads TGCGCCAGCAGCCTGGTGCGGGGGGCTGGTCAGGATGGCTACACCTTC.

V usage is TRBV4-3 and J usage is TRBJ2-2; D remains unclear. The CDR3 runs to 15 residues. Germline CDR1 and CDR2: LGHNA and YSLEER. The V gene lost 1 base and the J gene lost 1 base, with 7 bases spanning the gap. The CDR3 DNA sequence: TGCGCCAGCAGCCAAGGCTTACTGAACACCGGGGAGCTGTTTTTT. Translating it yields CASSQGLLNTGELFF.

This sequence joins TRBV9 and TRBJ1-4; 9 nucleotides match TRBD1. From germline, CDR1 is SGDLS and CDR2 YYNGEE. The V and J ends lost 0 bases and 3 bases, in that order; junction bases with no gene match: 9. This CDR3 is 18 amino acids long. CDR3 DNA sequence: TGTGCCAGCAGCGTAGGGGGACAGGGAAGATCGGCTAATGAAAAACTGTTTTTT. Protein sequence: CASSVGGQGRSANEKLFF.

The chain recombines TRBV7-8 with TRBJ2-7; 10 bases agree with TRBD2. The CDR3 has 14 amino acids. CDR1 and CDR2 (germline): SGHVS, FQNEAQ. Trimming cost V 7 bases and J 3 bases; bases outside gene matches: 6. The CDR3 nucleotides read TGTGCCAGCACCATGACTAGCGGGTACTACGAGCAGTACTTC. It encodes CASTMTSGYYEQYF.

This rearrangement joins TRBV9 to TRBJ2-3, with TRBD2 matching 9 bases. From germline, CDR1 is SGDLS and CDR2 YYNGEE. J gave up 5 bases and V 7 bases, and 5 bases lay outside the gene matches. This CDR3 has 13 amino acids. The CDR3 is CASSWTSVDTQYF. The CDR3 DNA reads TGTGCCAGCTCCTGGACTAGCGTAGATACGCAGTATTTT.